This entry lists 27 T cell receptor beta chains sequenced from one sample in a study of blood T cell repertoires in COVID-19. Using immunoSEQ multiplex PCR, the repertoire was profiled, and TCRdb retains in-frame clones only, with some absent. This sample has 200,000 to 300,000 clones, with roughly 76% found just once. Sequencing used peripheral blood. Receptor source: a woman of 80 years or more with COVID-19, enrolled during active disease.

The chain joins TRBV6-5 to TRBJ2-7, with TRBD2 matching 14 bases. From germline, CDR1 is MNHEY and CDR2 SVGAGI. The J segment lost 2 bases and the V segment lost 11 bases, leaving 2 bases of the junction unmatched. This CDR3 comprises 13 residues. CDR3 DNA sequence: TGTGCCGGGACTAGCGGGAGCCCCTACGAGCAGTACTTC. Translating it yields CAGTSGSPYEQYF.

CDR3 region: CASSFTGGAGTEAFF. CDR3 nucleotide sequence: TGCGCCAGCAGCTTCACAGGGGGCGCGGGCACTGAAGCTTTCTTT. The rearrangement joins TRBV5-1 to TRBJ1-1; 9 bases are shared with TRBD1. Germline values: CDR1 SGHRS, CDR2 YFSETQ. The CDR3 extends over 15 amino acids. The V segment lost 2 bases and the J segment 4 bases; nucleotides outside the gene matches: 6.

This rearrangement joins TRBV5-1 to TRBJ2-1; 8 bases line up with TRBD2. In germline, CDR1 is SGHRS, CDR2 YFSETQ. Trimming took 1 base from V and 4 from J; bases not matched to a gene: 4. This CDR3 spans 15 amino acids. CDR3 sequence reads: CASSLIAGNYNEQFF. CDR3 bases: TGCGCCAGCAGCTTGATAGCGGGGAATTACAATGAGCAGTTCTTC.

This chain joins TRBV30 and TRBJ1-1; D might be TRBD1 (5 bases). CDR1 is GTSNPN and CDR2 is SVGIG in the germline V gene (reference sequence). V lost 5 bases to trimming and J lost 1 base, with 11 bases between them. The length of the CDR3 is 13 residues. The CDR3 DNA reads as TGTGCCTGGCGGTGGGGGGGGAACACTGAAGCTTTCTTT. Translated, it gives CAWRWGGNTEAFF. Looking up the rest from reference TRBV30 and TRBJ1-1 gives the full variable domain: SQTIHQWPATLVQPVGSPLSLECTVEGTSNPNLYWYRQAAGRGLQLLFYSVGIGQISSEVPQNLSASRPQDRQFILSSKKLLLSDSGFYLCAWRWGGNTEAFFGQGTRLTVV.

V usage is TRBV18 and J usage is TRBJ1-6, with 11 bases matching TRBD1. J was trimmed by 6 bases and V by 3 bases; bases with no gene match: 7. CDR3 length equals 17 residues. From germline, CDR1 is KGHSH and CDR2 LQKENI. Here the CDR3 reads CASSPLDRGPSNSPLHF. The CDR3 nucleotides are TGTGCCAGCTCACCCCTGGACAGGGGGCCTTCTAATTCACCCCTCCACTTT.

The genes are TRBV3-1 (or the pseudogene TRBV3-2) and TRBJ2-3, with D perhaps matching TRBD1 (5 bases). The CDR3 length is 14 residues. Looked up from germline, CDR1 is LGHDT and CDR2 is YNNKEL (reference sequence). V lost 6 bases, J lost 1 base, and 11 bases lay in between. This chain's CDR3 is CASRWGGGTDTQYF. The CDR3, as DNA: TGTGCCAGCAGATGGGGCGGAGGCACAGATACGCAGTATTTT.

This clone was detected only a few times. V usage is TRBV9 and J usage is TRBJ2-3, with 9 bases fitting TRBD1. Germline assignment: CDR1 SGDLS and CDR2 YYNGEE. The CDR3 consists of 17 residues. With 0 bases clipped from V and 4 bases from J, the junction kept 9 bases outside the gene matches. CDR3 sequence: CASSVAWVTGGADTQYF. The CDR3 DNA follows: TGTGCCAGCAGCGTAGCTTGGGTAACAGGGGGCGCAGATACGCAGTATTTT.

For the CDR3, the DNA is TGTGCCAGCAGTTACCCTCTTCCCTCTGGGGCCAACGTCCTGACTTTC. Amino acids: CASSYPLPSGANVLTF. The gene calls are TRBV6-6 and TRBJ2-6; D remains unclear. Trimming took 2 bases from V and 0 from J, leaving 8 bases between them. Germline CDR1 and CDR2: MNHNY and SVGAGI (reference sequence). The length of the CDR3 is 16 residues.

This clone was found a few times. The rearrangement uses TRBV3-1 (or the pseudogene TRBV3-2) and TRBJ1-5; possible D gene TRBD1, 6 bases. The length of the CDR3 is 14 residues. The V and J ends lost 6 bases and 0 bases respectively, with 9 bases between them. Germline V lookup: CDR1 LGHDT, CDR2 YNNKEL (reference sequence). The chain's CDR3 is CASSQGNSNQPQHF. The CDR3 coding sequence is TGTGCCAGCAGTCAGGGGAATAGCAATCAGCCCCAGCATTTT.

The genes are TRBV18 and TRBJ1-2, with 7 bases identical to TRBD1. CDR3 length equals 13 residues. The ends lost 4 bases at V and 5 bases at J; junction bases unmatched: 4. Germline lookup yields CDR1 KGHSH and CDR2 LQKENI. CDR3 nucleotide sequence: TGTGCCAGCTCACTCGGGACAGAGTATGGCTACACCTTC. Amino acids: CASSLGTEYGYTF.

The chain joins TRBV9 to TRBJ1-2; 9 bases are shared with TRBD1. With 0 bases clipped from V and 4 bases from J, the junction kept 4 bases outside the gene matches. Germline assignment: CDR1 SGDLS and CDR2 YYNGEE. The CDR3 is 15 amino acids. The CDR3 DNA sequence: TGTGCCAGCAGCGTAGTTGGGACAGGGACCTATGGCTACACCTTC. The encoded protein is CASSVVGTGTYGYTF.

This sequence joins TRBV5-1 and TRBJ2-7; TRBD2 matches at 8 bases. The CDR3 totals 15 residues. V shed 5 bases and J 6 bases; nucleotides not matched to a gene: 13. Germline V gene data show CDR1 as SGHRS and CDR2 as YFSETQ. Here the CDR3 reads CASRPSTSASGEQYF. CDR3 bases: TGCGCCAGCAGACCGTCGACTAGCGCCTCCGGCGAGCAGTACTTC.

This clone was seen only a few times. The chain has TRBV7-9 and TRBJ2-3; 16 nucleotides line up with TRBD2. Germline loops: CDR1 SEHNR, CDR2 FQNEAQ (reference sequence). The ends lost 4 bases at V and 3 bases at J; junction bases unmatched: 4. The CDR3 contains 17 residues. The CDR3 DNA reads as TGTGCCAGCAGCTCACCGGGACTAGCGGGAGGGACAGATACGCAGTATTTT. It is translated as CASSSPGLAGGTDTQYF.

The V call is TRBV5-1, the J call TRBJ1-5, with a possible D match to TRBD1 (5 bases). Trimming stripped 0 bases from V and 1 base from J, with 5 bases between. The CDR3 loop spans 14 amino acids. Looked up from germline, CDR1 is SGHRS and CDR2 is YFSETQ. CDR3 nucleotide sequence: TGCGCCAGCAGCTTGGAGGGGAGCAATCAGCCCCAGCATTTT. This translates into CASSLEGSNQPQHF.

This rearrangement joins TRBV29-1 to TRBJ1-3, with TRBD1 as a possible D gene (5 bases). The CDR3 is 13 residues long. Germline CDR1 reads SQVTM; CDR2 reads ANQGSEA. The CDR3: CRAPGGSGNTIYF. The CDR3 DNA reads as TGCAGGGCTCCTGGGGGGTCTGGAAACACCATATATTTT.

This clone turned up a few times. The gene calls are TRBV11-1 and TRBJ2-3; a weak D match, TRBD1 (6 bases). V lost 4 bases, J lost 5 bases, and 10 bases lay in between. Looked up from germline, CDR1 is SGHAT and CDR2 is FQDESV (reference sequence). The CDR3 runs 13 residues. The CDR3: CASSSTGLDTQYF. CDR3 DNA sequence: TGTGCCAGCAGCTCCACAGGGTTAGATACGCAGTATTTT.

The J gene is TRBJ1-5, the V gene TRBV28; D is unresolved. Germline CDR1 reads MDHEN; CDR2 reads SYDVKM. This CDR3 comprises 12 residues. With 2 bases removed from V and 7 bases from J, the gap between germline ends came to 6 bases. The CDR3 coding sequence is TGTGCCAGCAGTTTACAGAGGCAGCCCCAGCATTTT. This gives the protein CASSLQRQPQHF.

The rearrangement links TRBV10-1 to TRBJ1-5; TRBD1 aligns across 10 bases. Germline V gene data show CDR1 as WNHNN and CDR2 as SYGVQD (reference sequence). V trimming: 4 bases; J trimming: 7 bases; junction bases outside the gene matches: 1. The CDR3 runs to 13 residues. The CDR3 bases are TGCGCCAGCAGTGGGACAGGGGGGCAGCCCCAGCATTTT. This codes for CASSGTGGQPQHF.

The rearrangement joins TRBV18 to TRBJ1-4; 7 bases are shared with TRBD1. Germline CDR1 is KGHSH and CDR2 is LQKENI. The J segment lost 5 bases and the V segment lost 2 bases, leaving 5 bases of the junction unmatched. The CDR3 runs to 15 residues. CDR3 DNA: TGTGCCAGCTCACCATCGGGACAGACCAATGAAAAACTGTTTTTT. Protein product: CASSPSGQTNEKLFF.

The chain couples TRBV7-9 to TRBJ2-5; perhaps TRBD2 as D (5 bases). The CDR3 consists of 16 residues. Trimming stripped 5 bases from V and 1 base from J, with 17 bases between. Germline CDR1 SEHNR, CDR2 FQNEAQ (reference sequence). CDR3 region: CASSRLGATFQETQYF. CDR3 DNA: TGTGCCAGCAGCCGCTTGGGAGCGACTTTCCAAGAGACCCAGTACTTC.

This sequence joins TRBV15 and TRBJ2-3; 8 bases align to TRBD2. V gave up 5 bases and J gave up 3 bases; unmatched junction bases: 10. This CDR3 has 16 residues. Looked up from germline, CDR1 is LNHNV and CDR2 is YYDKDF (reference sequence). CDR3 sequence reads: CATSPQRERKTDTQYF. CDR3 DNA: TGTGCCACCAGCCCCCAGCGGGAGAGGAAAACAGATACGCAGTATTTT.

The chain links TRBV5-4 to TRBJ1-2; D not certain. V was clipped by 3 bases and J by 4 bases, with 10 bases between them. CDR3 length: 13 amino acids. The germline CDR1 and CDR2 sequences are SGHNT and YYREEE (reference sequence). CDR3 DNA: TGTGCCAGCAGCTATGGGCGTAGCTATGGCTACACCTTC. Translated, it gives CASSYGRSYGYTF.

V is TRBV7-8 and J is TRBJ2-7; D might be TRBD2 (6 bases). CDR3 length: 16 amino acids. V lost 1 base and J lost 3, with 16 bases in between. The germline CDR1 and CDR2 sequences are SGHVS and FQNEAQ. In DNA, the CDR3 is TGTGCCAGCAGCTTAGGTCTGGGGGGTGCAGGCTACGAGCAGTACTTC. It yields the protein CASSLGLGGAGYEQYF. Drawing the rest from reference TRBV7-8 and TRBJ2-7, the complete variable domain is GAGVSQSPRYKVAKRGQDVALRCDPISGHVSLFWYQQALGQGPEFLTYFQNEAQLDKSGLPSDRFFAERPEGSVSTLKIQRTQQEDSAVYLCASSLGLGGAGYEQYFGPGTRLTVT.

In its sample, this clone was seen a few times. The chain has TRBV29-1 and TRBJ2-6; 10 bases agree with TRBD1. With 5 bases clipped from V and 1 base from J, the junction kept 8 bases outside the gene matches. The CDR3 has 17 residues. The V gene's germline CDR1 is SQVTM and CDR2 ANQGSEA. DNA for the CDR3: TGCAGCGTTTCACTCCGGGACAGGGGATCTGGGGCCAACGTCCTGACTTTC. This translates into CSVSLRDRGSGANVLTF.

The rearrangement links TRBV4-1 to TRBJ1-2; D is uncertain. CDR1 is MGHRA and CDR2 is YSYEKL in the germline V gene. V was trimmed by 4 bases and J by 2 bases, leaving 20 bases between them. The CDR3 runs 17 residues. DNA of the CDR3: TGCGCCAGCAGCCCAGTAGTTGCGGAGGTCAGGAACTATGGCTACACCTTC. Residues: CASSPVVAEVRNYGYTF.

The chain carries TRBV9 and TRBJ1-5, with unresolved D. The V and J ends lost 2 bases and 2 bases respectively, with 8 bases between them. The CDR3 loop spans 14 amino acids. CDR1 and CDR2 (germline): SGDLS, YYNGEE. The CDR3 DNA reads TGTGCCAGCAGCGTCTCGGGAGGCAATCAGCCCCAGCATTTT. Protein: CASSVSGGNQPQHF.

The chain has TRBV5-6 and TRBJ2-7, with 8 positions matching TRBD2. The germline V gene encodes CDR1 SGHDT and CDR2 YYEEEE. The CDR3 runs 16 residues. The junction had 11 bases not matched to a gene; V was cut back by 0 bases and J by 6 bases. CDR3 DNA sequence: TGTGCCAGCAGCTTGGGTCTAGCGGGCCGACAAGGCGAGCAGTACTTC. Its protein product is CASSLGLAGRQGEQYF.